The sequence of this T cell receptor beta chain was determined in a study of radiotherapy plus CTLA-4 blockade in lung cancer. Study in general: Patients showed objective responses in over 15% of cases, and disease control was achieved by less than 35%. Findings and caveats of the study: How blood T cell clones changed early, along with interferon-beta, reportedly forecast response best. Expansion of tumor-derived TCR clones was observed in blood after radiotherapy plus ipilimumab.

Those patients who had chemo-refractory metastatic non-small-cell lung cancer were given focal radiation along with CTLA-4 blockade through ipilimumab. The germline gives CDR1 ENHRY, CDR2 SYGVKD. The length of the CDR3 is 11 residues. V was cut by 3 bases and J by 9 bases, with 6 bases left in between. Concerning this clone: Its antigen is unidentified.

The assay was immunoSEQ multiplex PCR, and TCRdb's table has in-frame clones only and misses some. The sample has 60,000 to 65,000 clones; 60% to 80% are singletons. This receptor was taken from a human donor with non-small cell lung cancer who had a complete response to radiotherapy plus ipilimumab. Material: peripheral blood, obtained from a patient treated with radiotherapy plus ipilimumab. This rearrangement joins TRBV10-3 to TRBJ2-1; D is possibly TRBD2 (6 bases). This chain's CDR3 is CAISEAGEQFF. CDR3 coding DNA: TGTGCCATCAGTGAAGCGGGTGAGCAGTTCTTC.